This T cell receptor beta chain was sequenced in a study of CD8 T cells in ankylosing spondylitis. The study's findings and limits: Past research had described some motif variants in reactive arthritis synovial fluid and blood. Characteristic of ankylosing spondylitis blood, it appeared, was a TCR beta motif comprising fewer than 10 highly homologous variants. Reportedly, matched ankylosing spondylitis synovial fluid was significantly enriched for disease-linked clones.

The CDR3 covers 16 residues. Germline V gene sequence: CDR1 SGDLS, CDR2 YYNGEE. Deletions cut 1 base from V and 9 bases from J, with 20 bases between. This clonotype has only a few counts. What it binds is unknown. TCR beta libraries were made by quantitative 5'-RACE with molecular barcodes. TCRdb independently ran MiXCR on the 5' RACE reads; one entry per CDR3 protein. In the table there are over 700,000 distinct CDR3 sequences, around 20% of which are singletons. The gene calls are TRBV9 and TRBJ2-1, with a weak D call TRBD2 (7 bases). Material for sequencing was blood, either unsorted or a sorted T cell fraction (not recorded which). The origin of this receptor is a male donor with ankylosing spondylitis. The CDR3 DNA is TGTGCCAGCAGCGTATACGGCCACGGGGGGCAGGTTGAGCAGTTCTTC. It is translated as CASSVYGHGGQVEQFF. Together with reference TRBV9 and TRBJ2-1, the CDR3 gives the full variable domain: DSGVTQTPKHLITATGQRVTLRCSPRSGDLSVYWYQQSLDQGLQFLIQYYNGEERAKGNILERFSAQQFPDLHSELNLSSLELGDSALYFCASSVYGHGGQVEQFFGPGTRLTVL.